The entry below gives a single T cell receptor beta chain sequence along with its context. Its antigen is as yet unknown. The junction departs from germline at one end; a sequencing error may be responsible. These data belong to a study of cytomegalovirus exposure and HLA in healthy donors. CDR3 length equals 13 residues. Germline-derived CDR1 and CDR2 are SNHLY and FYNNEI. Vbeta (60) and Jbeta (13) primers were used in the PCR. The assay was immunoSEQ multiplex PCR, and TCRdb's table has in-frame clones only and misses some. Here the sample spans about 120,000 clones, roughly 77% being singletons. The study's findings and limits: HLA alleles were associated with 15,000 to 20,000 TCR beta sequences in a later analysis at 0.05 false discovery rate. Available immune exposure information was restricted to CMV serostatus only. Near-uniform donor sequencing depth was presumed by presence/absence analyses. Within an earlier analysis, most TCR beta V segments proved productive either about 90% or about 30% of the time.

The source material was PBMCs. The chain uses TRBV2 and TRBJ1-1; D gene unclear. The sequence was collected from a man aged 50 or older in good health and CMV-seropositive. The CDR3 DNA follows: TGTGCCAGCAGTAAAGCCGTGAACACTGAAGCTTTCTTT. Its translation is CASSKAVNTEAFF.